These 27 T cell receptor beta chains originate from one sample sequenced in a study of PD-L1 blockade in urothelial cancer (dated by TCRdb to 2015 to 2018). The time point label here, explained by the study, means: peripheral blood 6 weeks after treatment start. Preparation of the library involved the immunoSEQ multiplex PCR assay. Sourced from immuneACCESS, this table was stored by TCRdb with only in-frame sequences that have V and J called. A share of the clones is absent; for the studies checked, an unresolved V gene accounts for under half, and the remainder has no known explanation. The sample data list tens of thousands of clones, and 88% of these were observed just once. The ten most abundant clones make up 11% of the sample. Source: PBMCs, taken around atezolizumab (anti-PD-L1) treatment. The receptor source for this set is a man between 60 and 70 years old with urothelial cancer.

The rearrangement uses TRBV28 and TRBJ1-1, with D perhaps matching TRBD1 (5 bases). Germline CDR1 reads MDHEN; CDR2 reads SYDVKM. With 3 bases removed from V and 2 bases from J, the gap between germline ends came to 10 bases. The CDR3 length is 14 residues. CDR3 region: CASSLVRTNTEAFF. Here the CDR3 DNA reads TGTGCCAGCAGTTTGGTACGGACAAACACTGAAGCTTTCTTT.

The chain combines TRBV6-5 with TRBJ2-6; possibly TRBD1 for D (5 bases). Deletions cut 3 bases from V and 2 bases from J, with 8 bases between. CDR3 length: 15 amino acids. Per germline, CDR1 MNHEY and CDR2 SVGAGI. CDR3 loop: CASSYQGPGANVLTF. The CDR3 nucleotides read TGTGCCAGCAGTTATCAGGGTCCTGGGGCCAACGTCCTGACTTTC.

The genes are TRBV11-2 and TRBJ2-2; D gene uncertain. CDR3 size: 13 residues. V was pared by 1 base and J by 5 bases, with 5 bases between. Germline loops: CDR1 SGHAT, CDR2 FQNNGV. The CDR3 protein is CASSLARTGELFF. As DNA, the CDR3 is TGTGCCAGCAGCTTAGCCAGGACCGGGGAGCTGTTTTTT. Full variable domain (outside the CDR3, taken from reference TRBV11-2 and TRBJ2-2): EAGVAQSPRYKIIEKRQSVAFWCNPISGHATLYWYQQILGQGPKLLIQFQNNGVVDDSQLPKDRFSAERLKGVDSTLKIQPAKLEDSAVYLCASSLARTGELFFGEGSRLTVL.

The genes are TRBV30 and TRBJ2-7; 10 bases align to TRBD1. Germline V gene sequence: CDR1 GTSNPN, CDR2 SVGIG (reference sequence). This CDR3 comprises 14 residues. V gave up 1 base and J gave up 6 bases; unmatched junction bases: 6. The CDR3 coding sequence is TGTGCCTGGAGTGCCGGGACAGGGGTTTCCGAGCAGTACTTC. This sequence encodes CAWSAGTGVSEQYF.

The J gene is TRBJ2-3, the V gene TRBV11-3; no firm D call. The CDR3 has 15 residues. The germline gives CDR1 SGHNT, CDR2 YENEEA. Trimming removed 0 bases at V and 4 bases at J, with 11 bases between. In DNA form, the CDR3 reads TGTGCCAGCAGCTTAGATTCGCACCGGGCAGATACGCAGTATTTT. This translates into CASSLDSHRADTQYF.

The chain combines TRBV4-2 with TRBJ2-7; 7 bases are a match to TRBD2. Trimming took 0 bases from V and 7 from J; bases not matched to a gene: 3. Germline loops: CDR1 LGHNA, CDR2 YNFKEQ. There are 13 residues in the CDR3. The CDR3 reads CASSQERGREQYF. The DNA for the CDR3 is TGTGCCAGCAGCCAAGAGCGGGGGAGAGAGCAGTACTTC.

V gene TRBV5-6 combines with J gene TRBJ2-7, with a possible D match to TRBD1 (5 bases). The V gene's germline CDR1 is SGHDT and CDR2 YYEEEE. The V end was cut by 7 bases, the J end by 1 base, with 21 bases between. The length of the CDR3 is 16 residues. The CDR3 here is CASGRLVDTQSYEQYF. CDR3 nucleotide sequence: TGTGCCAGCGGACGCTTGGTGGACACTCAGTCCTACGAGCAGTACTTC.

CDR3 nucleotide sequence: TGTGCCTGGATGATCGGGTCGCCCACAGATACGCAGTATTTT. It specifies CAWMIGSPTDTQYF. J is TRBJ2-3 and V is TRBV30; no definite D call. The CDR3 contains 14 residues. Germline CDR1 GTSNPN, CDR2 SVGIG (reference sequence). Trimming shortened V by 4 bases and J by 2 bases, and 13 bases separated the two germline ends.

This chain connects TRBV9 to TRBJ2-3, with TRBD2 matching over 8 bases. CDR1 is SGDLS and CDR2 is YYNGEE in the germline V gene. The CDR3 is 15 amino acids. With V trimmed by 4 bases and J by 2 bases, 6 bases remained unmatched. The CDR3 DNA is TGTGCCAGCAGCTCGGGGACTAGTTTCACAGATACGCAGTATTTT. Amino acids: CASSSGTSFTDTQYF.

The V gene is TRBV28, the J gene TRBJ1-4; 8 bases are shared with TRBD1. The CDR3 consists of 13 residues. Germline CDR1 reads MDHEN; CDR2 reads SYDVKM. With V trimmed by 2 bases and J by 10 bases, 3 bases remained unmatched. The CDR3 DNA reads TGTGCCAGCAGTTTAGGGACAGGATTAAAACTGTTTTTT. Translated: CASSLGTGLKLFF.

This clone appeared once. V is TRBV6-1 and J is TRBJ2-7, with 9 positions matching TRBD1. CDR3 length: 15 residues. Germline V gives CDR1 MNHNS, CDR2 SASEGT. After removal of 0 bases from V and 5 bases from J, the junction contained 5 bases not matched to a gene. For the CDR3, the DNA is TGTGCCAGCAGTGAAGCCGGGACAGGGTCGGACGAGCAGTACTTC. Encoded protein: CASSEAGTGSDEQYF.

The gene calls are TRBV5-4 and TRBJ2-7; D ambiguous. Trimming shortened V by 3 bases and J by 0 bases, and 7 bases separated the two germline ends. Germline V gives CDR1 SGHNT, CDR2 YYREEE (reference sequence). This CDR3 is 13 amino acids long. The CDR3 is CASSWAASYEQYF. The CDR3 DNA reads TGTGCCAGCAGCTGGGCAGCCTCCTACGAGCAGTACTTC.

The chain is built from TRBV7-2 and TRBJ2-7; TRBD1 is a possible D gene (5 bases). Germline V gene sequence: CDR1 SGHTA, CDR2 FQGNSA. Trimming removed 1 base from V and 2 bases from J, with 12 bases in between. The CDR3 extends over 15 amino acids. The CDR3 DNA follows: TGTGCCAGCAGCTTAGTCGCAGGGCGCACCTACGAGCAGTACTTC. Its protein is CASSLVAGRTYEQYF.

J is TRBJ2-2 and V is TRBV19; no clear D gene. Trimming shortened V by 6 bases and J by 0 bases, and 8 bases separated the two germline ends. The CDR3 is 14 residues long. Germline values: CDR1 LNHDA, CDR2 SQIVND (reference sequence). DNA for the CDR3: TGTGCCAGTAGACGATGGCCGAACACCGGGGAGCTGTTTTTT. Amino acids: CASRRWPNTGELFF. Supplemented by reference TRBV19 and TRBJ2-2, the full variable domain reads DGGITQSPKYLFRKEGQNVTLSCEQNLNHDAMYWYRQDPGQGLRLIYYSQIVNDFQKGDIAEGYSVSREKKESFPLTVTSAQKNPTAFYLCASRRWPNTGELFFGEGSRLTVL.

V is TRBV7-2 and J is TRBJ1-2; weak D call: TRBD1 (5 bases). The CDR3 covers 15 residues. V dropped 1 base and J dropped 8 bases, with 17 bases sitting between them. The germline V gene has CDR1 SGHTA and CDR2 FQGNSA. For the CDR3, the DNA is TGTGCCAGCAGCTTAGTCAGGGTTGGAGGGGTCGGCTACACCTTC. This codes for CASSLVRVGGVGYTF.

The genes are TRBV6-5 and TRBJ1-4, with unresolved D. This CDR3 region has 11 residues. The germline V and J ends were trimmed by 5 bases and 6 bases, with 4 bases remaining between them. CDR1 MNHEY and CDR2 SVGAGI come from the germline V gene. CDR3 protein: CASSPDEKLFF. The CDR3, as DNA: TGTGCCAGCAGTCCGGATGAAAAACTGTTTTTT.

The rearrangement links TRBV28 to TRBJ1-1, with a weak D call TRBD1 (5 bases). Trimming stripped 6 bases from V and 5 bases from J, with 19 bases between. The CDR3 totals 15 residues. Germline loops: CDR1 MDHEN, CDR2 SYDVKM. CDR3 residues: CASRPPGGSRTEAFF. The DNA for the CDR3 is TGTGCCAGCAGGCCGCCCGGGGGGTCTCGGACTGAAGCTTTCTTT.

The chain is built from TRBV6-6 and TRBJ2-1, with 10 bases that match TRBD2. The trim removed 1 base at V and 9 bases at J, leaving 9 bases unmatched. The CDR3 has 16 amino acids. CDR1 is MNHNY and CDR2 is SVGAGI in the germline V gene (reference sequence). Written as DNA, the CDR3 is TGTGCCAGCAGTTACTTGTCCCTAGCGGGAGTAGGTGAGCAGTTCTTC. Translating gives CASSYLSLAGVGEQFF.

V usage is TRBV6-5 and J usage is TRBJ2-1, with 10 bases that match TRBD2. From germline, CDR1 is MNHEY and CDR2 SVGAGI. The CDR3 totals 14 residues. V shed 8 bases, J shed 12 bases, and the junction held 13 bases outside the gene matches. CDR3 in amino acids: CASRERGGQGPQFF. CDR3 nucleotides: TGTGCCAGCCGAGAGCGGGGGGGCCAGGGCCCGCAGTTCTTC.

The V call is TRBV6-5, the J call TRBJ2-5; D is possibly TRBD1 (5 bases). CDR1 and CDR2 (germline): MNHEY, SVGAGI. The CDR3 is 13 residues long. V gave up 5 bases and J gave up 3 bases, with 10 bases separating them. This CDR3 is CASSRGRKETQYF. The CDR3 DNA reads TGTGCCAGCAGTAGGGGAAGAAAAGAGACCCAGTACTTC.

The rearrangement uses TRBV27 and TRBJ2-1, with TRBD2 as a possible D gene (6 bases). Germline values: CDR1 MNHEY, CDR2 SMNVEV (reference sequence). Trimming left V 2 bases short and J 5 bases short, with 13 bases between. The CDR3 spans 15 residues. For the CDR3, the DNA is TGTGCCAGCAGTTTAAAGGGTCTAGCGAACAATGAGCAGTTCTTC. This translates into CASSLKGLANNEQFF.

The chain is built from TRBV7-3 and TRBJ2-3, with TRBD1 as a possible D gene (6 bases). V was cut by 5 bases and J by 3 bases, with 12 bases left in between. The CDR3 runs to 14 residues. Germline assignment: CDR1 SGHTA and CDR2 FQGTGA. As DNA, the CDR3 is TGTGCCAGCAGCAAACAACAGGGAACAGATACGCAGTATTTT. Translation: CASSKQQGTDTQYF.

This clone was observed a single time. This chain uses TRBV6-5 with TRBJ2-5; 7 bases map to TRBD1. Germline CDR1 MNHEY, CDR2 SVGAGI. With 0 bases clipped from V and 7 bases from J, the junction kept 8 bases outside the gene matches. The length of the CDR3 is 15 residues. CDR3 sequence reads: CASSYSGQTWGTQYF. Written as DNA, the CDR3 is TGTGCCAGCAGTTACTCGGGACAGACCTGGGGGACCCAGTACTTC.

DNA of the CDR3: TGTGCCAGCAGCCTCCTGACAGGGCAAGAGACCCAGTACTTC. It codes for CASSLLTGQETQYF. V usage is TRBV5-4 and J usage is TRBJ2-5; 7 bases match TRBD1. The junction had 5 bases not matched to a gene; V was cut back by 4 bases and J by 2 bases. This CDR3 region has 14 residues. Germline V lookup: CDR1 SGHNT, CDR2 YYREEE (reference sequence).

The CDR3 sequence: CASRPGIASYEQYF. CDR3 bases: TGTGCCAGCAGACCAGGGATCGCTTCCTACGAGCAGTACTTC. This chain links TRBV28 with TRBJ2-7; D may be TRBD1 (5 bases). The CDR3 runs to 14 residues. V lost 6 bases to trimming and J lost 1 base, with 13 bases between them. CDR1 and CDR2 from the germline V gene are MDHEN and SYDVKM.

This chain connects TRBV11-3 to TRBJ1-2, with TRBD1 matching 11 bases. The CDR3 consists of 16 residues. Germline CDR1 SGHNT, CDR2 YENEEA. Trimming cost V 5 bases and J 5 bases; bases outside gene matches: 10. The CDR3 protein is CASSHRGQGAVYGYTF. In nucleotides, the CDR3 is TGTGCCAGCAGCCACCGCGGACAGGGGGCCGTTTATGGCTACACCTTC.

For the CDR3, the DNA is TGTGCCAGCAGTTTATCAACTAGCGGATACTACGAGCAGTACTTC. This sequence encodes CASSLSTSGYYEQYF. The genes are TRBV27 and TRBJ2-7; 8 positions agree with TRBD2. V shed 0 bases and J 3 bases; nucleotides not matched to a gene: 4. Germline V gene data show CDR1 as MNHEY and CDR2 as SMNVEV (reference sequence). CDR3 length: 15 residues.